This T cell receptor beta chain was identified in a study of T-cell reconstitution after alpha-beta-depleted transplantation in children. This clonotype has just a few counts. Researchers prepared the TCRbeta library using unique molecular identifiers, the study reports. TCRdb processed the PCR reads anew with MiXCR; each CDR3 protein has one entry. The sample lists about 480,000 distinct CDR3 sequences; around 13% were seen once. Germline V gene data show CDR1 as SQVTM and CDR2 as ANQGSEA. Trimming left V 3 bases short and J 7 bases short, with 15 bases between. There are 13 residues in the CDR3. This rearrangement joins TRBV29-1 to TRBJ2-5; D is perhaps TRBD1 or TRBD2 (5 bases each). The sequence derives from a human donor who donated a stem cell graft to a child with combined immunodeficiency. Specimen: PBMCs from the stem cell graft donor, collected from the stem cell graft. This CDR3 reads CSVDGGTGGTQYF. Here the CDR3 DNA reads TGCAGCGTTGATGGTGGTACAGGAGGGACCCAGTACTTC.